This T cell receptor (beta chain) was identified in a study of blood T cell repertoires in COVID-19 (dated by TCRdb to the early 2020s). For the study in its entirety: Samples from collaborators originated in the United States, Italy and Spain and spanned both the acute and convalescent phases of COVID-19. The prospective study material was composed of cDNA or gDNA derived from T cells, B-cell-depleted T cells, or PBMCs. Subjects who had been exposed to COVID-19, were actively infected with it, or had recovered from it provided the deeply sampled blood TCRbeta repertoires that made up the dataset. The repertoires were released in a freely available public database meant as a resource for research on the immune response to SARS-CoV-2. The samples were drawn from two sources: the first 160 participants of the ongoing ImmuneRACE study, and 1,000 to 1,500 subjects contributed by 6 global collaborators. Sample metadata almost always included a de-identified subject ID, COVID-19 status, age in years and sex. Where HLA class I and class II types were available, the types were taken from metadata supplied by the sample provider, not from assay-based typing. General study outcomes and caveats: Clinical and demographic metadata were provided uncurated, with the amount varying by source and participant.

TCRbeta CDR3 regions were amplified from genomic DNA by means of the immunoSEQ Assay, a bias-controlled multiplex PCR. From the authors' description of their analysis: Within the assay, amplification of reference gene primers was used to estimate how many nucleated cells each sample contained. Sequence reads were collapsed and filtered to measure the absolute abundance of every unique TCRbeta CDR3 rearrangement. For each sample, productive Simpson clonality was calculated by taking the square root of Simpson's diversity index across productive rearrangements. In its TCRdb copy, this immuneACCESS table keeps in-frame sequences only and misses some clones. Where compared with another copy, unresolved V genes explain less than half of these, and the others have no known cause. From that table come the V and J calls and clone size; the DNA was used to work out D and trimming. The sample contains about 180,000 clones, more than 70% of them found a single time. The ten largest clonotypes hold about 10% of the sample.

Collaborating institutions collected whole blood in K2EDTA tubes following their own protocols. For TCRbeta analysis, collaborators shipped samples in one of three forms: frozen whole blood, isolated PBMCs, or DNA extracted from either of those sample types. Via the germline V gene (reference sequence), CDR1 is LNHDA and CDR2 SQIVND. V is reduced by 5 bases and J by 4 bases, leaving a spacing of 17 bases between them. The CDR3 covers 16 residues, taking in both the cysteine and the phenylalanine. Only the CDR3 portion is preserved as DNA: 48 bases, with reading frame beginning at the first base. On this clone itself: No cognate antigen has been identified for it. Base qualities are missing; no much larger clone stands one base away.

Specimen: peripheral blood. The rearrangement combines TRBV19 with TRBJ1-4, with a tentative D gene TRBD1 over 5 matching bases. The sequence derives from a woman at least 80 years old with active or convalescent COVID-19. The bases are TGTGCCAGTAGTGTGGAATATATGGGACTTAATGAAAAACTGTTTTTT. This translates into CASSVEYMGLNEKLFF. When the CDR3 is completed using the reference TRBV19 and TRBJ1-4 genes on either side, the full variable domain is DGGITQSPKYLFRKEGQNVTLSCEQNLNHDAMYWYRQDPGQGLRLIYYSQIVNDFQKGDIAEGYSVSREKKESFPLTVTSAQKNPTAFYLCASSVEYMGLNEKLFFGSGTQLSVL.